This T cell receptor (beta chain) appears in the sequencing data of a study of molecular identifiers for immune sequencing clone quantification. Using its own MiXCR run on the PCR reads, TCRdb lists one record per CDR3 protein. This table has about 320,000 distinct CDR3 sequences, about 22% appearing once. The sample was naive CD8+ T cells from blood, with Jurkat cell RNA spiked in. Subset reported: FACS-sorted CD8+CD4-CCR7+CD45RA+ naive T cells. This receptor was obtained from a human donor in good health. Some libraries in this study had Jurkat cell RNA spiked in.

For the CDR3, the DNA is TGTGCCAGCAGCCCCCGGGACAGGGGGCACGATGAGCAGTTCTTC. It encodes CASSPRDRGHDEQFF. The chain uses TRBV11-2 and TRBJ2-1; 12 bases match TRBD1. The germline V gene encodes CDR1 SGHAT and CDR2 FQNNGV. V lost 5 bases, J lost 8 bases, and 7 bases stayed unmatched. The CDR3 contains 15 residues. Variable domain in full (rest from reference TRBV11-2 and TRBJ2-1): EAGVAQSPRYKIIEKRQSVAFWCNPISGHATLYWYQQILGQGPKLLIQFQNNGVVDDSQLPKDRFSAERLKGVDSTLKIQPAKLEDSAVYLCASSPRDRGHDEQFFGPGTRLTVL.